These 21 T cell receptor beta chains originate from one sample sequenced in a study of blood T cell repertoires in COVID-19. The method was immunoSEQ multiplex PCR; TCRdb's version includes in-frame clones alone and lacks a portion of them. Counted here are about 69,000 clones, around 87% occurring once; the ten biggest clones make up about 15%. The sequencing input was peripheral blood. These TCRs come from a man aged 40-50 years with COVID-19, enrolled during active disease.

This clone was detected a few times. V is TRBV30 and J is TRBJ1-6; D is ambiguous. CDR1 is GTSNPN, CDR2 SVGIG, per germline (reference sequence). The ends were cut back, 1 base at V and 0 bases at J, with 7 bases in the middle. The CDR3 is 15 amino acids. CDR3: CAWSGESSYNSPLHF. The CDR3, as DNA: TGTGCCTGGAGTGGGGAGAGCTCCTATAATTCACCCCTCCACTTT.

The gene calls are TRBV7-2 and TRBJ2-7; TRBD2 matches at 7 bases. The CDR3 loop spans 16 amino acids. The ends lost 4 bases at V and 6 bases at J; junction bases unmatched: 15. Germline V CDR1 and CDR2: SGHTA, FQGNSA. The CDR3 sequence is CASSSEPGLRRPEQYF. CDR3 sequence (DNA): TGTGCCAGCAGCTCTGAACCGGGACTAAGACGTCCCGAGCAGTACTTC.

This clone appeared a single time. V is TRBV2 and J is TRBJ1-2; D is undetermined. The CDR3 spans 14 residues. In germline, CDR1 is SNHLY, CDR2 FYNNEI. Trimming took off 3 bases at V and 6 bases at J, with 14 bases between the two ends. CDR3 residues: CASSERGEGNGYTF. DNA of the CDR3: TGTGCCAGCAGTGAGCGGGGTGAGGGAAATGGCTACACCTTC.

The J gene is TRBJ1-3, the V gene TRBV10-3; D gene uncertain. The CDR3 runs to 15 residues. Germline values: CDR1 ENHRY, CDR2 SYGVKD. Trimming left V 0 bases short and J 2 bases short, with 8 bases between. Here the CDR3 DNA reads TGTGCCATCAGTGAGTCAGGCGACACTGGAAACACCATATATTTT. This translates into CAISESGDTGNTIYF.

The chain has TRBV6-2 or TRBV6-3 and TRBJ1-2; D gene ambiguous. Trimming removed 5 bases from V and 0 bases from J, with 16 bases in between. The CDR3 extends over 16 amino acids. The germline CDR1 and CDR2 sequences are MNHEY and SVGEGT. This chain's CDR3 is CASSPTAGRTNYGYTF. The CDR3 DNA reads TGTGCCAGCAGTCCAACAGCGGGCCGGACTAACTATGGCTACACCTTC.

This chain joins TRBV19 and TRBJ1-2, with 7 bases identical to TRBD1. This CDR3 has 15 residues. The V gene's germline CDR1 is LNHDA and CDR2 SQIVND (reference sequence). The trim removed 6 bases at V and 2 bases at J, leaving 9 bases unmatched. CDR3: CASSARRTGNYGYTF. CDR3 sequence (DNA): TGTGCCAGTAGCGCTAGAAGGACAGGAAACTATGGCTACACCTTC.

The rearrangement links TRBV11-2 to TRBJ2-7; the match to TRBD2 covers 7 bases. The ends lost 5 bases at V and 6 bases at J; junction bases unmatched: 16. The CDR3 length is 16 residues. The germline V gene has CDR1 SGHAT and CDR2 FQNNGV. CDR3 region: CASSINLGGGAGEQYF. The CDR3 nucleotides are TGTGCCAGCAGCATAAACCTTGGCGGGGGAGCGGGCGAGCAGTACTTC.

The gene calls are TRBV7-8 and TRBJ1-4; D perhaps matches TRBD1 (6 bases). With 5 bases removed from V and 8 bases from J, the gap between germline ends came to 15 bases. CDR1 is SGHVS and CDR2 is FQNEAQ in the germline V gene. The CDR3 consists of 14 residues. The CDR3 loop reads CASSPHRVQEKLFF. The CDR3 DNA is TGTGCCAGCAGCCCTCACAGGGTACAGGAAAAACTGTTTTTT.

V and J are TRBV6-6 and TRBJ1-2; TRBD1 is a possible D gene (5 bases). The ends were cut back, 2 bases at V and 8 bases at J, with 12 bases in the middle. From germline, CDR1 is MNHNY and CDR2 SVGAGI (reference sequence). The CDR3 consists of 13 residues. CDR3 nucleotides: TGTGCCAGCAGTTACGAAGGGGAACGGGGCTACACCTTC. It is translated as CASSYEGERGYTF.

Only a few counts were recorded for this clone. This chain links TRBV5-6 with TRBJ1-6, with 10 nucleotides matching TRBD1. Trimming cost V 4 bases and J 8 bases; bases outside gene matches: 3. The CDR3 sequence is 14 residues long. The germline V gene has CDR1 SGHDT and CDR2 YYEEEE. The CDR3 protein is CASSTGQGDSPLHF. In nucleotides, the CDR3 is TGTGCCAGCAGCACAGGACAGGGGGATTCACCCCTCCACTTT. The full variable domain, rest sourced from reference TRBV5-6 and TRBJ1-6, is DAGVTQSPTHLIKTRGQQVTLRCSPKSGHDTVSWYQQALGQGPQFIFQYYEEEERQRGNFPDRFSGHQFPNYSSELNVNALLLGDSALYLCASSTGQGDSPLHFGNGTRLTVT.

The gene calls are TRBV27 and TRBJ1-2; 9 positions agree with TRBD1. Germline values: CDR1 MNHEY, CDR2 SMNVEV (reference sequence). The CDR3 sequence is 13 residues long. V dropped 5 bases and J dropped 6; count of bases not matched to a gene: 4. The CDR3 reads CASSARQGDGYTF. CDR3 coding DNA: TGTGCCAGCAGTGCCAGACAGGGGGATGGCTACACCTTC.

The rearrangement links TRBV5-1 to TRBJ2-7; possible D gene TRBD2, 5 bases. Germline CDR1 reads SGHRS; CDR2 reads YFSETQ. This CDR3 contains 14 residues. Trimming removed 1 base at V and 0 bases at J, with 8 bases between. The CDR3 nucleotides are TGCGCCAGCAGCTTGTCAGCGGACTCCTACGAGCAGTACTTC. It specifies CASSLSADSYEQYF.

The chain couples TRBV27 to TRBJ1-3; tentative D call: TRBD1 (5 bases). Germline CDR1 and CDR2: MNHEY and SMNVEV (reference sequence). Trimming stripped 6 bases from V and 6 bases from J, with 15 bases between. CDR3 length: 14 amino acids. CDR3 bases: TGTGCCAGCAGACGGTATCCCAGGGAAAACACCATATATTTT. As protein: CASRRYPRENTIYF.

The genes are TRBV28 and TRBJ1-6; 8 positions match TRBD1. Germline loops: CDR1 MDHEN, CDR2 SYDVKM. The trim removed 3 bases at V and 8 bases at J, leaving 9 bases unmatched. The length of the CDR3 is 16 residues. CDR3 DNA: TGTGCCAGCAGTTTCCCCCGGCCGGGACAGGATTCACCCCTCCACTTT. Translation: CASSFPRPGQDSPLHF.

The V gene is TRBV7-9, the J gene TRBJ2-5; TRBD2 agrees at 10 bases. The CDR3 extends over 17 amino acids. The J segment lost 3 bases and the V segment lost 5 bases, leaving 12 bases of the junction unmatched. Germline CDR1 is SEHNR and CDR2 is FQNEAQ (reference sequence). The DNA of the CDR3 is TGTGCCAGCAGCGTACTAGTCACTAGCGGGACAAAAGAGACCCAGTACTTC. This encodes CASSVLVTSGTKETQYF.

The genes are TRBV24-1 and TRBJ1-2; D is possibly TRBD1 (6 bases). Germline V gives CDR1 KGHDR, CDR2 SFDVKD. V dropped 0 bases and J dropped 2 bases, with 9 bases sitting between them. This CDR3 region has 15 residues. The CDR3 DNA follows: TGTGCCACCAGTGATTTGCAAAGGGGGAACTATGGCTACACCTTC. This sequence encodes CATSDLQRGNYGYTF.

CDR3 loop: CASSNREDNYGYTF. The CDR3 coding sequence is TGTGCCAGCAGCAACAGGGAAGATAACTATGGCTACACCTTC. The chain recombines TRBV11-2 with TRBJ1-2; TRBD1 is a possible D gene (6 bases). V was pared by 5 bases and J by 1 base, with 11 bases between. The CDR3 runs 14 residues. Looked up from germline, CDR1 is SGHAT and CDR2 is FQNNGV.

This clone was detected a few times. The genes are TRBV7-9 and TRBJ1-1, with D hard to call. The length of the CDR3 is 13 residues. CDR1 and CDR2 from the germline V gene are SEHNR and FQNEAQ (reference sequence). The V gene lost 5 bases and the J gene lost 6 bases, with 13 bases spanning the gap. The CDR3 here is CASSLDLAPEAFF. The CDR3, as DNA: TGTGCCAGCAGCCTAGATCTGGCTCCTGAAGCTTTCTTT.

The V call is TRBV3-1 (or the pseudogene TRBV3-2), the J call TRBJ1-6; 7 positions agree with TRBD1. The J segment lost 10 bases and the V segment lost 1 base, leaving 7 bases of the junction unmatched. The CDR3 sequence is 15 residues long. Germline values: CDR1 LGHDT, CDR2 YNNKEL (reference sequence). The CDR3 loop is CASSQADRERSPLHF. The CDR3 coding sequence is TGTGCCAGCAGCCAAGCCGACAGGGAGAGGTCACCCCTCCACTTT.

The chain is built from TRBV3-1 (or the pseudogene TRBV3-2) and TRBJ2-2; 7 bases align to TRBD1. V was pared by 4 bases and J by 1 base, with 6 bases of the junction left unmatched. Germline-derived CDR1 and CDR2 are LGHDT and YNNKEL (reference sequence). The CDR3 length is 16 residues. In DNA, the CDR3 is TGTGCCAGCAGCCTCTACAGGGGTGGGAACACCGGGGAGCTGTTTTTT. Encoded protein: CASSLYRGGNTGELFF.

The chain is built from TRBV6-5 and TRBJ2-1, with D possibly being TRBD2 (6 bases). Germline V gives CDR1 MNHEY, CDR2 SVGAGI. V lost 7 bases and J lost 1, with 8 bases in between. The CDR3 is made up of 13 amino acids. The CDR3 loop reads CASTGVSYNEQFF. Here the CDR3 DNA reads TGTGCCAGCACGGGGGTTTCCTACAATGAGCAGTTCTTC.